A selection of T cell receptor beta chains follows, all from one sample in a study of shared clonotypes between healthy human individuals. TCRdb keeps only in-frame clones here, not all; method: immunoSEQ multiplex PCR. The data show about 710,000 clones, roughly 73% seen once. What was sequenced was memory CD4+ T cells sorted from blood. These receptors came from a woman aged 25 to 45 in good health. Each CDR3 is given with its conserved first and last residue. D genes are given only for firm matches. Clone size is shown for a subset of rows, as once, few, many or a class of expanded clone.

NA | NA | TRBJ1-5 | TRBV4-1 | TGCGCCAGCAGCCAAGTGGACCGGGACAATCAGCCCCAGCATTTT | CASSQVDRDNQPQHF
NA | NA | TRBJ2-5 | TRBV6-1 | TGTGCCAGCAGTCGGGGGACCCAGTACTTC | CASSRGTQYF
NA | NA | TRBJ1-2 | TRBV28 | TGTGCCAGCAGTTTATTGGTGGGCGGAGATGGCTACACCTTC | CASSLLVGGDGYTF
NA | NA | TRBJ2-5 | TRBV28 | TGTGCCAGCGACAACCCCCAGGCAGAGACCCAGTACTTC | CASDNPQAETQYF
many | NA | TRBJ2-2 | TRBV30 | TGTGCCTCGCGTGGGGGTGACACCGGGGAGCTGTTTTTT | CASRGGDTGELFF
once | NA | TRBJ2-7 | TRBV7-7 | TGTGCCAGCCTCGAGGGTAGAAGGTACGAGCAGTACTTC | CASLEGRRYEQYF
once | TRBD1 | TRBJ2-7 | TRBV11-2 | TGTGCCAGCAGCTTAGGGGGGACAGGAAGCCTGGAGCAGTACTTC | CASSLGGTGSLEQYF
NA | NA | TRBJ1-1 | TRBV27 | TGTGCCAGCAGTTTCTTCAGGGAAGGGACTGAAGCTTTCTTT | CASSFFREGTEAFF
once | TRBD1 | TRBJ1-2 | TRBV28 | TGTGCCAGCAGTTTACTTCCGGGACAGGGAACTGGCTACACCTTC | CASSLLPGQGTGYTF
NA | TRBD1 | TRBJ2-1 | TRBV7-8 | TGTGCCAGCAGCAGGGACAGGGACAATGAGCAGTTCTTC | CASSRDRDNEQFF
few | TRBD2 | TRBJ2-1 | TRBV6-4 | TGTGCCAGCAGTGAGTTTGCGGGAGTATCCTACAATGAGCAGTTCTTC | CASSEFAGVSYNEQFF
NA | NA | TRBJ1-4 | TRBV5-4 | TGTGCCAGCAGCCCCAACCTACAGGACTCTGTCGAAAAACTGTTTTTT | CASSPNLQDSVEKLFF
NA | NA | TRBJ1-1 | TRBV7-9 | TGTGCCAGCAGCTTACTGAGGGCCACGCTGATGAACACTGAAGCTTTCTTT | CASSLLRATLMNTEAFF
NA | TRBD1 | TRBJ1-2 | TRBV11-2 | TGTGCCAGCAGCTTCCGGCCGTTTGGGACAGACTATGGCTACACCTTC | CASSFRPFGTDYGYTF
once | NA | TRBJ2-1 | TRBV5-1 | TGCGCCAGCAGCTTGGCCTCGGTTCAGACTAGTCAGTTCTTC | CASSLASVQTSQFF
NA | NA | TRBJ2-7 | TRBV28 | TGTGCCAGCAGTTCTGTATCAGGGGGGAAGCACGAGCAGTACTTC | CASSSVSGGKHEQYF
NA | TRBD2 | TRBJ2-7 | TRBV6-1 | TGTGCCAGTCCGCGGGGACTAGCGGGAGTGGGGGAGCAGTACTTC | CASPRGLAGVGEQYF
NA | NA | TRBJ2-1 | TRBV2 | TGTGCCAGCAGTGAAGACCGACTAGGCAATGAGCAGTTCTTC | CASSEDRLGNEQFF
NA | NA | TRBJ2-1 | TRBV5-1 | TGCGCCAGCAGCCATTCCACGGGACGAACCAATGAGCAGTTCTTC | CASSHSTGRTNEQFF
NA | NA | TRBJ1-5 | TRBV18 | TGTGCCAGCTCACCAGGGGGGGCGTATAGCAATCAGCCCCAGCATTTT | CASSPGGAYSNQPQHF
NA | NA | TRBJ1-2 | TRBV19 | TGTGCCAGTAGTAAGCAATTCCCGGGGCAAAACACCTATGGCTACACCTTC | CASSKQFPGQNTYGYTF
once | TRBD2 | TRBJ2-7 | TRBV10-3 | TGTGCCATCAGTATGGCCGGTGCTAGCGGGAGGTCATCCTACGAGCAGTACTTC | CAISMAGASGRSSYEQYF
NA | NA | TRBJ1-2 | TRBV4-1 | TGCGCCAGCAGCCTAGATTTAGGTATTAGGCGAAGCTATGGCTACACCTTC | CASSLDLGIRRSYGYTF
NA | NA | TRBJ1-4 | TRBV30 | TGTGCCTGGAGAGACAGAGACGAAAAACTGTTTTTT | CAWRDRDEKLFF
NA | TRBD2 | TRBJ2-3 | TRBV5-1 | TGCGCCAGCAGCGGGACGACTAGCGGGAGAACCGATACGCAGTATTTT | CASSGTTSGRTDTQYF
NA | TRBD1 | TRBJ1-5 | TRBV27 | TGTGCCACCGCAGGGACAGGGGGCTTCCAGCCCCAGCATTTT | CATAGTGGFQPQHF
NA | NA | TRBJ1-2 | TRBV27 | TGTGCCAGTGCCCAATGGGGCGCTGAATATGGCTACACCTTC | CASAQWGAEYGYTF
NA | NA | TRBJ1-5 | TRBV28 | TGTGCCAGCAGTGGACTCACAGGGAACAATCAGCCCCAGCATTTT | CASSGLTGNNQPQHF
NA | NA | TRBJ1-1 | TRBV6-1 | TGTGCCAGCAGTGTCGGACCGGCGAACACTGAAGCTTTCTTT | CASSVGPANTEAFF
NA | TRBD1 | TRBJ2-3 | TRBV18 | TGTGCCAGCATCCGGGAACAGGGGGTAGCAGATACGCAGTATTTT | CASIREQGVADTQYF
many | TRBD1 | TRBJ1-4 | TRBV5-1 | TGCGCCAGCAGCACCCGGACAGGGATTGAAGAAAAACTGTTTTTT | CASSTRTGIEEKLFF
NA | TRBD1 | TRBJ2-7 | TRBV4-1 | TGCGCCAGCAGCCATTATCTCGGGACAGGGGTCTCCTACGAGCAGTACTTC | CASSHYLGTGVSYEQYF
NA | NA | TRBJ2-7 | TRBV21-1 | TGTGCCAGCAGCAACGAGATCTCCTACGAGCAGTACTTC | CASSNEISYEQYF
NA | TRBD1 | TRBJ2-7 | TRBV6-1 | TGTGCCAGCAGCGGGTCGGACAGGGGACACTACGAGCAGTACTTC | CASSGSDRGHYEQYF
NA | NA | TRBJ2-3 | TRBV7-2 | TGTGCCAGCAGCTTTAGGAGTCTGACGCAGTATTTT | CASSFRSLTQYF
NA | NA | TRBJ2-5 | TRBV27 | TGTGCCAGCAGTCCGCACGATCGAGAGACCCAGTACTTC | CASSPHDRETQYF
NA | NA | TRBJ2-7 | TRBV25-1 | TGTGCCAGCAGTGACTCGACAGCGAGCTCCTACGAGCAGTACTTC | CASSDSTASSYEQYF
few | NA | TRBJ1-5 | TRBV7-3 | TGTGCCAGCAGCCGGGGGGGCATGCCCAATCAGCCCCAGCATTTT | CASSRGGMPNQPQHF
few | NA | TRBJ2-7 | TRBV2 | TGTGCCAGCAGTGGGATGGGCTACGAGCAGTACTTC | CASSGMGYEQYF